The table lists the clone carrying this TCR beta chain with many counts. Its antigen is currently unknown. This specimen belongs to a study of T cell repertoires in cytomegalovirus infection. The germline V gene encodes CDR1 MDHEN and CDR2 SYDVKM. CDR3 size: 15 residues. Trimming stripped 1 base from V and 4 bases from J, with 13 bases between. Study-wide findings and caveats: HLA-C-restricted TCR beta clonotypes specific for CMV led the ex vivo response.

TCRdb ran MiXCR on the reads and lists one entry per CDR3 protein. Among around 130,000 distinct CDR3 sequences listed, about 10% were seen once. The receptor comes from a human donor in good health (CMV status not recorded). Some clones in this sample may be carry-over from other donors' samples. The sequenced sample consisted of PBMCs. The chain uses TRBV28 and TRBJ1-1, with D hard to call. The CDR3 reads CASSLLGSGSTEAFF. CDR3 nucleotide sequence: TGTGCCAGCAGTTTATTGGGGTCGGGGAGCACTGAAGCTTTCTTT.